These 26 T cell receptor beta chains were all obtained from the same sample, sequenced in a study of radiotherapy plus CTLA-4 blockade in lung cancer. Assay: immunoSEQ multiplex PCR; the TCRdb copy retains only in-frame clones and omits some. The sample shows 75,000 to 100,000 clones, around 90% of them seen only once. The material sequenced was peripheral blood, taken from a patient treated with radiotherapy plus ipilimumab. These receptors came from a human donor with non-small cell lung cancer that progressed on radiotherapy plus ipilimumab.

The chain recombines TRBV6-1 with TRBJ2-2; D remains unclear. The CDR3 runs 13 residues. Germline V gives CDR1 MNHNS, CDR2 SASEGT. V was cut by 5 bases and J by 8 bases, with 12 bases left in between. In DNA, the CDR3 is TGTGCCAGCAGTCTCCCCCTCGGGGGGGAGCTGTTTTTT. Its translation: CASSLPLGGELFF.

CDR3 protein: CASSPHNTGELFF. In DNA, the CDR3 is TGTGCCAGCAGCCCTCATAACACCGGGGAGCTGTTTTTT. V usage is TRBV9 and J usage is TRBJ2-2; D call uncertain. CDR3 size: 13 residues. Between the trimmed V and J ends, which lost 4 bases and 2 bases, there was a span of 6 bases. Looked up from germline, CDR1 is SGDLS and CDR2 is YYNGEE.

The chain uses TRBV14 and TRBJ2-2, with 12 bases lining up with TRBD2. Germline CDR1 SGHDN, CDR2 FVKESK. The CDR3 consists of 18 residues. J lost 2 bases, V lost 2 bases, and 6 bases had no gene match. This CDR3 is CASSQTGLAGLNTGELFF. The CDR3 nucleotides read TGTGCCAGCAGCCAAACGGGACTAGCGGGCCTTAACACCGGGGAGCTGTTTTTT.

The chain has TRBV6-1 and TRBJ2-7; 7 nucleotides agree with TRBD2. The V gene end was trimmed by 5 bases and the J gene end by 3 bases; junction bases not matched to a gene: 10. Per the germline V gene, CDR1 is MNHNS and CDR2 is SASEGT. CDR3 size: 15 residues. In DNA form, the CDR3 reads TGTGCCAGCAGTCCACAGACGGGACTACACTACGAGCAGTACTTC. It encodes CASSPQTGLHYEQYF.

This chain uses TRBV2 with TRBJ2-3; 8 bases match TRBD2. Trimming took 6 bases from V and 0 from J; bases not matched to a gene: 8. Germline V gene data show CDR1 as SNHLY and CDR2 as FYNNEI. The CDR3 contains 16 residues. DNA of the CDR3: TGTGCCAGCAGCAAGCAGAGGACTAGCAGCACAGATACGCAGTATTTT. Translating it yields CASSKQRTSSTDTQYF. The full variable domain, rest sourced from reference TRBV2 and TRBJ2-3, is EPEVTQTPSHQVTQMGQEVILRCVPISNHLYFYWYRQILGQKVEFLVSFYNNEISEKSEIFDDQFSVERPDGSNFTLKIRSTKLEDSAMYFCASSKQRTSSTDTQYFGPGTRLTVL.

The chain couples TRBV27 to TRBJ2-2; 9 positions agree with TRBD2. Germline V lookup: CDR1 MNHEY, CDR2 SMNVEV (reference sequence). This CDR3 comprises 15 residues. V lost 5 bases, J lost 8 bases, and 9 bases stayed unmatched. The CDR3 here is CASSSKSGRRGELFF. As DNA, the CDR3 is TGTGCCAGCAGTAGTAAAAGCGGGAGGAGAGGGGAGCTGTTTTTT.

This chain links TRBV12-2 with TRBJ2-7; the D call of TRBD1 is as the table states it, not checked on the DNA. TRBV12-2 is annotated as a pseudogene. The CDR3 consists of 17 residues. The CDR3 spells CASRLNSRTGYSYEQYF. The CDR3 DNA sequence: TGTGCAAGTCGCTTAAACTCCCGGACAGGATATTCCTACGAGCAGTACTTC.

V is TRBV5-1 and J is TRBJ2-1; D perhaps matches TRBD2 (6 bases). The CDR3 sequence is 17 residues long. From germline, CDR1 is SGHRS and CDR2 YFSETQ. Trimming removed 5 bases from V and 4 bases from J, with 22 bases in between. CDR3 bases: TGCGCCAGCAGTCCGTCTATCGCACTAGGGACTTACAATGAGCAGTTCTTC. It encodes CASSPSIALGTYNEQFF.

CDR3: CASSLTDSNQPQHF. CDR3 DNA: TGTGCCAGCAGCTTAACCGATAGCAATCAGCCCCAGCATTTT. The chain combines TRBV7-6 with TRBJ1-5; D is unresolved. V was pared by 2 bases and J by 0 bases, with 5 bases between. Germline CDR1 and CDR2: SGHVS and FNYEAQ. The length of the CDR3 is 14 residues.

This chain links TRBV5-1 with TRBJ2-5; the match to TRBD2 covers 8 bases. The CDR3 length is 13 residues. Germline assignment: CDR1 SGHRS and CDR2 YFSETQ. V shed 4 bases and J 5 bases; nucleotides not matched to a gene: 4. The CDR3 bases are TGCGCCAGCAGCACCGGGAGGGGGGAGACCCAGTACTTC. It is translated as CASSTGRGETQYF.

This rearrangement joins TRBV2 to TRBJ2-7; no clear D gene. The CDR3 totals 11 residues. Germline V gene lookup returns CDR1 SNHLY and CDR2 FYNNEI. V lost 8 bases and J lost 2, with 7 bases in between. Here the CDR3 DNA reads TGTGCCAGCTCTGTGGCCTACGAGCAGTACTTC. This translates into CASSVAYEQYF.

The rearrangement links TRBV5-4 to TRBJ1-2, with 7 positions matching TRBD1. CDR3 length: 14 amino acids. Germline trimming cut 4 bases from V and 4 bases from J; bases unmatched to any gene: 7. Germline V gene sequence: CDR1 SGHNT, CDR2 YYREEE (reference sequence). Here the CDR3 reads CASSPGQVGYGYTF. DNA of the CDR3: TGTGCCAGCAGCCCAGGACAGGTTGGCTATGGCTACACCTTC.

A single count supports this clone. V usage is TRBV6-5 and J usage is TRBJ2-7; D might be TRBD1 or TRBD2, each matching 5 bases. Germline V gene sequence: CDR1 MNHEY, CDR2 SVGAGI. V shed 3 bases and J shed 3 bases, with 9 bases lying between them. This CDR3 is 13 amino acids long. The CDR3: CASSYEGSYEQYF. The CDR3 bases are TGTGCCAGCAGTTATGAGGGGAGCTACGAGCAGTACTTC.

V and J are TRBV14 and TRBJ1-2; a possible D gene is TRBD1 (5 bases). Trimming took off 4 bases at V and 3 bases at J, with 9 bases between the two ends. This CDR3 comprises 13 residues. Germline V lookup: CDR1 SGHDN, CDR2 FVKESK. CDR3 sequence (DNA): TGTGCCAGCAGCCGGGACCTAGACTATGGCTACACCTTC. Its protein is CASSRDLDYGYTF.

The chain recombines TRBV19 with TRBJ2-1; D is undetermined. The CDR3 spans 16 residues. V gave up 3 bases and J gave up 0 bases, with 12 bases separating them. CDR1 is LNHDA and CDR2 is SQIVND in the germline V gene (reference sequence). In DNA, the CDR3 is TGTGCCAGTAGTATTTCGGCTCACCACTCCTACAATGAGCAGTTCTTC. It codes for CASSISAHHSYNEQFF.

The V gene is TRBV5-6, the J gene TRBJ2-1; 14 nucleotides align to TRBD2. Trimming took 5 bases from V and 9 from J; bases not matched to a gene: 16. The CDR3 has 18 residues. CDR1 SGHDT and CDR2 YYEEEE come from the germline V gene. The CDR3 here is CASSYGSGTSGRRAEQFF. The CDR3 DNA reads TGTGCCAGCAGTTATGGCTCGGGGACTAGCGGGAGAAGAGCTGAGCAGTTCTTC. Drawing the rest from reference TRBV5-6 and TRBJ2-1, the complete variable domain is DAGVTQSPTHLIKTRGQQVTLRCSPKSGHDTVSWYQQALGQGPQFIFQYYEEEERQRGNFPDRFSGHQFPNYSSELNVNALLLGDSALYLCASSYGSGTSGRRAEQFFGPGTRLTVL.

The chain has TRBV4-1 and TRBJ2-5; tentatively, D is TRBD2 (6 bases). The J call is doubtful: the DNA matches TRBJ2-7 better. The germline CDR1 and CDR2 sequences are MGHRA and YSYEKL. This CDR3 is built from 17 residues. CDR3 protein: CASSQEGPGLPTYEQYF. The CDR3 bases are TGCGCCAGCAGCCAAGAAGGGCCGGGACTGCCCACCTACGAGCAGTACTTC.

The V call is TRBV7-8, the J call TRBJ2-7; D not resolved. Germline lookup yields CDR1 SGHVS and CDR2 FQNEAQ. This CDR3 has 15 amino acids. The ends were cut back, 1 base at V and 2 bases at J, with 12 bases in the middle. The CDR3 loop is CASSLGPGGTYEQYF. The CDR3 nucleotides read TGTGCCAGCAGCTTAGGGCCGGGCGGAACCTACGAGCAGTACTTC. Filled out from reference TRBV7-8 and TRBJ2-7, the complete variable domain reads GAGVSQSPRYKVAKRGQDVALRCDPISGHVSLFWYQQALGQGPEFLTYFQNEAQLDKSGLPSDRFFAERPEGSVSTLKIQRTQQEDSAVYLCASSLGPGGTYEQYFGPGTRLTVT.

V usage is TRBV19 and J usage is TRBJ2-6, with D perhaps given as TRBD1 or TRBD2 (5 bases each). The germline V and J ends were trimmed by 5 bases and 4 bases, with 9 bases remaining between them. This CDR3 has 14 amino acids. The germline CDR1 and CDR2 sequences are LNHDA and SQIVND (reference sequence). For the CDR3, the DNA is TGTGCCAGTAGTCGAGGGGTCGGGGCCAACGTCCTGACTTTC. Translated: CASSRGVGANVLTF.

The genes are TRBV18 and TRBJ2-7, with D uncertain. The CDR3 loop spans 12 amino acids. Germline lookup yields CDR1 KGHSH and CDR2 LQKENI. Trimming stripped 2 bases from V and 2 bases from J, with 4 bases between. CDR3 in amino acids: CASSPNPYEQYF. The DNA for the CDR3 is TGTGCCAGCTCACCAAATCCCTACGAGCAGTACTTC.

The V call is TRBV4-1, the J call TRBJ2-2; D unclear. With 1 base removed from V and 0 bases from J, the gap between germline ends came to 6 bases. The CDR3 runs to 15 residues. CDR1 and CDR2 (germline): MGHRA, YSYEKL. The CDR3, as DNA: TGCGCCAGCAGCCAAGGGATCGCGAACACCGGGGAGCTGTTTTTT. It codes for CASSQGIANTGELFF.

CDR3 bases: TGCGCCAGCAGTGCCCCGGGAACTAATGAAAAACTGTTTTTT. Translating it yields CASSAPGTNEKLFF. The chain has TRBV10-2 and TRBJ1-4; D is unclear. The germline CDR1 and CDR2 sequences are WSHSY and SAAADI. Trimming left V 4 bases short and J 1 base short, with 7 bases between. The CDR3 consists of 14 residues.

This clone was seen only a few times. The chain uses TRBV27 and TRBJ1-1, with D tentatively TRBD1 (6 bases). Germline CDR1 and CDR2: MNHEY and SMNVEV (reference sequence). This CDR3 has 15 amino acids. Trimming removed 6 bases at V and 1 base at J, with 15 bases between. The CDR3 loop reads CASRNRETRNTEAFF. CDR3 bases: TGTGCCAGCAGGAACAGGGAAACCAGGAACACTGAAGCTTTCTTT.

A few counts support this clone. The same CDR3 can be traced to other DNA sequences in this sample. The J gene is TRBJ2-1, the V gene TRBV5-1, with 12 nucleotides matching TRBD2. The trim removed 4 bases at V and 0 bases at J, leaving 2 bases unmatched. CDR1 is SGHRS and CDR2 is YFSETQ in the germline V gene. The CDR3 has 16 residues. The CDR3: CASSLAGGSSYNEQFF. The CDR3 bases are TGCGCCAGCAGCCTAGCGGGAGGGAGCTCCTACAATGAGCAGTTCTTC. Combining the CDR3 with reference TRBV5-1 and TRBJ2-1 gives the whole variable domain KAGVTQTPRYLIKTRGQQVTLSCSPISGHRSVSWYQQTPGQGLQFLFEYFSETQRNKGNFPGRFSGRQFSNSRSEMNVSTLELGDSALYLCASSLAGGSSYNEQFFGPGTRLTVL.

J is TRBJ2-1 and V is TRBV19, with D possibly matching TRBD2 (6 bases). The germline V gene encodes CDR1 LNHDA and CDR2 SQIVND (reference sequence). Trimming stripped 7 bases from V and 0 bases from J, with 10 bases between. The CDR3 covers 14 residues. The CDR3, as DNA: TGTGCCAGTAAAGCTAGCGTCTCCTACAATGAGCAGTTCTTC. As protein: CASKASVSYNEQFF. The variable domain in full, completed from reference TRBV19 and TRBJ2-1, reads DGGITQSPKYLFRKEGQNVTLSCEQNLNHDAMYWYRQDPGQGLRLIYYSQIVNDFQKGDIAEGYSVSREKKESFPLTVTSAQKNPTAFYLCASKASVSYNEQFFGPGTRLTVL.

The chain combines TRBV11-2 with TRBJ1-2; D is unresolved. The CDR3 is 15 residues long. Germline V CDR1 and CDR2: SGHAT, FQNNGV. V gave up 3 bases and J gave up 7 bases, with 18 bases separating them. CDR3 region: CASSLDGGFRGGYTF. The CDR3 nucleotides are TGTGCCAGCAGCTTGGACGGAGGTTTCAGAGGTGGCTACACCTTC.